This TCR beta chain came from a study of OX40 agonist ivuxolimab in advanced cancers. Clones were sequenced by immunoSEQ multiplex PCR, and TCRdb holds only the in-frame ones, with some missing. The table lists about 82,000 clones, approximately 87% of them singletons, with approximately 0.79% in the top ten. CDR1 and CDR2 (germline): SGHTA, FQGNSA. Trimming took 5 bases from V and 5 from J, leaving 12 bases between them. The CDR3 length is 13 residues. The V gene is TRBV7-2, the J gene TRBJ2-5, with no clear D. The receptor's source is an adult with an advanced solid tumor such as melanoma, head and neck, liver or kidney cancer. The sample consisted of CD4+ or CD8+ T cells sorted from blood, taken in a trial of the OX40 agonist ivuxolimab. The DNA of the CDR3 is TGTGCCAGCAGCCGCGGCAGTTTGGAGACCCAGTACTTC. Its protein product is CASSRGSLETQYF.